The 15 T cell receptor beta chains below were found in one sample sequenced in a study of shared clonotypes between healthy human individuals. TCRdb keeps only in-frame clones here, not all; method: immunoSEQ multiplex PCR. The sample consists of hundreds of thousands of clones, around 95% of them appearing once. Naive CD8 isolation took CD45RO-negative cells positively selected for CCR7 and excluded terminally differentiated effector memory CD45RA+ cells. The sample consisted of naive CD8+ T cells sorted from blood. Receptors were obtained from a woman aged 25 to 39 in good health.

The chain links TRBV28 to TRBJ2-1, with TRBD2 matching over 9 bases. The V gene end was trimmed by 5 bases and the J gene end by 8 bases; junction bases not matched to a gene: 13. Germline lookup yields CDR1 MDHEN and CDR2 SYDVKM. The CDR3 spans 16 residues. CDR3 bases: TGTGCCAGCAGTAATTCAGATTTAGCGGGAGCTTATGAGCAGTTCTTC. It translates to CASSNSDLAGAYEQFF.

The J gene is TRBJ1-1, the V gene TRBV7-9, with D unclear. From germline, CDR1 is SEHNR and CDR2 FQNEAQ (reference sequence). The CDR3 is made up of 15 amino acids. Trimming took 4 bases from V and 5 from J, leaving 17 bases between them. This chain's CDR3 is CASSSYLSDGTEAFF. CDR3 in DNA: TGTGCCAGCAGCTCGTACCTCTCGGATGGGACTGAAGCTTTCTTT.

This clone was detected only once. The chain uses TRBV10-3 and TRBJ2-5; D perhaps matches TRBD2 (5 bases). V was clipped by 2 bases and J by 5 bases, with 9 bases between them. The CDR3 contains 13 residues. Germline assignment: CDR1 ENHRY and CDR2 SYGVKD. The CDR3 DNA follows: TGTGCCATCAGTGAGGAGGGAATGGAGACCCAGTACTTC. The encoded protein is CAISEEGMETQYF.

The chain joins TRBV27 to TRBJ2-7; D is perhaps TRBD1 or TRBD2 (5 bases each). V was trimmed by 2 bases and J by 0 bases, leaving 11 bases between them. The V gene's germline CDR1 is MNHEY and CDR2 SMNVEV (reference sequence). The CDR3 is made up of 15 amino acids. In DNA form, the CDR3 reads TGTGCCAGCAGTTTACTGGGACCGATCTCCTACGAGCAGTACTTC. Translation: CASSLLGPISYEQYF.

The chain carries TRBV7-8 and TRBJ1-5; D gene ambiguous. The V end lost 8 bases, the J end lost 3 bases, and 17 bases lay between the germline ends. The CDR3 extends over 15 amino acids. CDR1 and CDR2 from the germline V gene are SGHVS and FQNEAQ. Here the CDR3 reads CASRPLPMNNQPQHF. As DNA, the CDR3 is TGTGCCAGCCGTCCCTTACCTATGAACAATCAGCCCCAGCATTTT.

The V and J genes are TRBV28 and TRBJ2-1; TRBD2 matches 11 bases. CDR3 length: 16 amino acids. V lost 5 bases to trimming and J lost 4 bases; unmatched junction nucleotides: 7. Per the germline V gene, CDR1 is MDHEN and CDR2 is SYDVKM. The CDR3 spells CASSLTSGKSYNEQFF. Written as DNA, the CDR3 is TGTGCCAGCAGTCTGACTAGCGGGAAATCTTACAATGAGCAGTTCTTC.

This chain joins TRBV7-9 and TRBJ2-1; D may be TRBD2 (7 bases). CDR3 length equals 17 residues. With 3 bases removed from V and 0 bases from J, the gap between germline ends came to 15 bases. Germline V gene data show CDR1 as SEHNR and CDR2 as FQNEAQ (reference sequence). Here the CDR3 reads CASSFAGGGSSYNEQFF. In DNA form, the CDR3 reads TGTGCCAGCAGCTTCGCCGGGGGCGGGAGCTCCTACAATGAGCAGTTCTTC.

This clone was observed a single time. The chain recombines TRBV5-6 with TRBJ2-1, with D hard to call. The CDR3 has 16 residues. V was pared by 3 bases and J by 0 bases, with 13 bases between. From germline, CDR1 is SGHDT and CDR2 YYEEEE. CDR3 DNA sequence: TGTGCCAGCAGCTGGAAGTCGTCGAGCTCCTACAATGAGCAGTTCTTC. Translating gives CASSWKSSSSYNEQFF.

J is TRBJ2-2 and V is TRBV27; 8 bases line up with TRBD2. V shed 0 bases, J shed 1 base, and the junction held 4 bases outside the gene matches. The CDR3 runs to 17 residues. Germline CDR1 is MNHEY and CDR2 is SMNVEV (reference sequence). CDR3 amino acids: CASSLSLAEENTGELFF. In nucleotides, the CDR3 is TGTGCCAGCAGTTTATCACTAGCGGAGGAGAACACCGGGGAGCTGTTTTTT.

The chain links TRBV6-5 to TRBJ1-1; D is perhaps TRBD1 (5 bases). The V end lost 0 bases, the J end lost 7 bases, and 9 bases lay between the germline ends. This CDR3 comprises 13 residues. Per germline, CDR1 MNHEY and CDR2 SVGAGI. CDR3 sequence: CASSYSTGGEAFF. The CDR3, as DNA: TGTGCCAGCAGTTACTCCACCGGGGGTGAAGCTTTCTTT.

The J gene is TRBJ1-1, the V gene TRBV29-1, with 9 bases aligning to TRBD1. From germline, CDR1 is SQVTM and CDR2 ANQGSEA. V was pared by 0 bases and J by 4 bases, with 12 bases of the junction left unmatched. The CDR3 contains 17 residues. The CDR3 protein is CSVEDQDYRGQGTEAFF. In nucleotides, the CDR3 is TGCAGCGTTGAAGACCAGGATTACAGGGGGCAGGGCACTGAAGCTTTCTTT.

The chain employs TRBV6-5 and TRBJ2-3; no definite D call. V dropped 2 bases and J dropped 3 bases, with 12 bases sitting between them. Germline assignment: CDR1 MNHEY and CDR2 SVGAGI. This CDR3 has 15 amino acids. CDR3 sequence: CASSYLPVGTDTQYF. As DNA, the CDR3 is TGTGCCAGCAGTTACCTCCCGGTCGGAACAGATACGCAGTATTTT.

The gene calls are TRBV27 and TRBJ2-1, with 13 positions matching TRBD2. With 2 bases clipped from V and 7 bases from J, the junction kept 5 bases outside the gene matches. The CDR3 consists of 16 residues. The germline V gene has CDR1 MNHEY and CDR2 SMNVEV (reference sequence). This chain's CDR3 is CASSLEGLAGVNEQFF. CDR3 bases: TGTGCCAGCAGTTTAGAAGGACTAGCGGGAGTTAATGAGCAGTTCTTC.

The chain has TRBV2 and TRBJ2-2; D unresolved. Germline lookup yields CDR1 SNHLY and CDR2 FYNNEI. V lost 3 bases and J 5 bases, leaving 7 bases between the germline ends. The CDR3 is 13 amino acids. The CDR3 region is CASSDKKTGELFF. CDR3 DNA: TGTGCCAGCAGTGACAAGAAGACCGGGGAGCTGTTTTTT.

The rearrangement uses TRBV2 and TRBJ2-7; maybe TRBD1 (6 bases). CDR3 size: 14 residues. V shed 6 bases and J shed 3 bases, with 15 bases lying between them. Germline V gene sequence: CDR1 SNHLY, CDR2 FYNNEI. This CDR3 reads CASRPLGGDYEQYF. Here the CDR3 DNA reads TGTGCCAGCAGGCCACTAGGGGGAGACTACGAGCAGTACTTC.